A single sample is the source of the 17 T cell receptor beta chains below, sequenced in a study of radiotherapy plus CTLA-4 blockade in lung cancer. Profiled with immunoSEQ multiplex PCR; TCRdb holds only in-frame clones, not every one. The sample consists of roughly 93,000 clones, around 86% of them appearing once. Source: peripheral blood, taken from a patient treated with radiotherapy plus ipilimumab. All receptors derive from a human donor with non-small cell lung cancer who had a partial response to radiotherapy plus ipilimumab.

The V call is TRBV27, the J call TRBJ2-5, with a possible D match to TRBD1 (7 bases). The germline V gene encodes CDR1 MNHEY and CDR2 SMNVEV (reference sequence). CDR3 length: 13 amino acids. V shed 6 bases and J shed 5 bases, with 13 bases lying between them. CDR3 sequence (DNA): TGTGCCAGCAGGGCAGGGGGAGGTGAGACCCAGTACTTC. Translation gives CASRAGGGETQYF.

The chain has TRBV2 and TRBJ2-5; TRBD1 agrees at 9 bases. The CDR3 sequence is 16 residues long. V gave up 6 bases and J gave up 4 bases; unmatched junction bases: 12. The germline gives CDR1 SNHLY, CDR2 FYNNEI. The CDR3 region has the DNA TGTGCCAGCAGGGCCCGACAGGGGGGAATCGGAGAGACCCAGTACTTC. Amino acids: CASRARQGGIGETQYF.

Written as DNA, the CDR3 is TGTGCCAGTAGGATCGAGGGACAGGGCCAAGAGACCCAGTACTTC. Encoded protein: CASRIEGQGQETQYF. This chain joins TRBV19 and TRBJ2-5; 9 bases are shared with TRBD1. V shed 6 bases and J 1 base; nucleotides not matched to a gene: 6. The CDR3 totals 15 residues. Germline V CDR1 and CDR2: LNHDA, SQIVND (reference sequence).

The chain carries TRBV7-3 and TRBJ2-3; TRBD2 matches 8 bases. Germline values: CDR1 SGHTA, CDR2 FQGTGA. The trim removed 5 bases at V and 7 bases at J, leaving 14 bases unmatched. The CDR3 runs 16 residues. The CDR3 DNA follows: TGTGCCAGCAGCCCAAAACCGGGACTAGGACTAAATACGCAGTATTTT. It is translated as CASSPKPGLGLNTQYF.

The chain links TRBV27 to TRBJ2-7, with 9 bases identical to TRBD2. CDR3 size: 16 residues. Germline CDR1 MNHEY, CDR2 SMNVEV (reference sequence). With V trimmed by 5 bases and J by 3 bases, 11 bases remained unmatched. CDR3 region: CASSVAPGLAYYEQYF. CDR3 bases: TGTGCCAGCAGTGTTGCTCCGGGACTAGCCTACTACGAGCAGTACTTC.

This chain uses TRBV7-2 with TRBJ2-1; 8 nucleotides line up with TRBD2. V dropped 5 bases and J dropped 0; count of bases not matched to a gene: 9. Germline V lookup: CDR1 SGHTA, CDR2 FQGNSA. The CDR3 totals 17 residues. The CDR3: CASSPGASGRSYNEQFF. The DNA of the CDR3 is TGTGCCAGCAGCCCAGGGGCTAGCGGGCGCTCCTACAATGAGCAGTTCTTC.

About this clone: The sample contains more than one DNA sequence encoding this CDR3. The chain combines TRBV2 with TRBJ2-2; 11 bases align to TRBD2. CDR1 and CDR2 (germline): SNHLY, FYNNEI. V gave up 6 bases and J gave up 4 bases; unmatched junction bases: 4. The CDR3 covers 15 residues. The CDR3 protein is CASRGLAGGTGELFF. The CDR3 DNA is TGTGCCAGCAGAGGTCTAGCGGGAGGCACCGGGGAGCTGTTTTTT.

This chain uses TRBV7-2 with TRBJ2-7; D call uncertain. V was pared by 1 base and J by 2 bases, with 9 bases between. This CDR3 has 14 residues. Germline values: CDR1 SGHTA, CDR2 FQGNSA. CDR3 sequence (DNA): TGTGCCAGCAGCTTAGGGCAGATTACCTACGAGCAGTACTTC. Translated, it gives CASSLGQITYEQYF.

The rearrangement uses TRBV27 and TRBJ1-1; TRBD1 is a possible D gene (5 bases). V lost 6 bases, J lost 3 bases, and 11 bases lay in between. This CDR3 spans 13 amino acids. Germline CDR1 and CDR2: MNHEY and SMNVEV (reference sequence). The CDR3 coding sequence is TGTGCCAGCAGATACAGGCTGCACACTGAAGCTTTCTTT. Its translation is CASRYRLHTEAFF.

V is TRBV7-2 and J is TRBJ2-5; the D gene is possibly TRBD2 (7 bases). The CDR3 runs 16 residues. Per germline, CDR1 SGHTA and CDR2 FQGNSA. The V end lost 2 bases, the J end lost 4 bases, and 17 bases lay between the germline ends. The CDR3 spells CASSLMGGALGETQYF. The CDR3 DNA is TGTGCCAGCAGCTTAATGGGGGGGGCTCTAGGAGAGACCCAGTACTTC.

V and J are TRBV27 and TRBJ2-1; 7 positions match TRBD2. V shed 6 bases, J shed 6 bases, and the junction held 11 bases outside the gene matches. The CDR3 loop spans 15 amino acids. Germline CDR1 reads MNHEY; CDR2 reads SMNVEV (reference sequence). CDR3 amino acids: CASSRAGLLPNEQFF. The CDR3 nucleotides read TGTGCCAGCAGCCGGGCGGGACTACTACCCAATGAGCAGTTCTTC.

The rearrangement joins TRBV11-2 to TRBJ1-1; D is possibly TRBD1 (5 bases). From germline, CDR1 is SGHAT and CDR2 FQNNGV. V dropped 8 bases and J dropped 6 bases, with 22 bases sitting between them. The CDR3 runs to 15 residues. The CDR3 region is CASRPLGGADAEAFF. As DNA, the CDR3 is TGTGCCAGCCGCCCTCTGGGAGGGGCTGACGCTGAAGCTTTCTTT.

V gene TRBV7-9 combines with J gene TRBJ2-7; D possibly corresponds to TRBD1 (5 bases). Germline values: CDR1 SEHNR, CDR2 FQNEAQ (reference sequence). V was trimmed by 5 bases and J by 5 bases, leaving 19 bases between them. The CDR3 has 15 amino acids. CDR3 residues: CASSLGARVGDEQYF. CDR3 sequence (DNA): TGTGCCAGCAGCCTTGGTGCCAGGGTGGGTGACGAGCAGTACTTC.

The chain joins TRBV9 to TRBJ2-2, with D possibly being TRBD2 (6 bases). Germline V gives CDR1 SGDLS, CDR2 YYNGEE. The V gene lost 3 bases and the J gene lost 1 base, with 13 bases spanning the gap. This CDR3 is 16 amino acids long. The CDR3 DNA is TGTGCCAGCAGCGCAGGAGGGAGTCTGAACACCGGGGAGCTGTTTTTT. Its translation: CASSAGGSLNTGELFF.

The chain carries TRBV11-2 and TRBJ2-7; 8 bases are a match to TRBD2. CDR1 is SGHAT and CDR2 is FQNNGV in the germline V gene. V lost 4 bases, J lost 6 bases, and 2 bases stayed unmatched. The CDR3 consists of 12 residues. The CDR3 spells CASSSGRGEQYF. DNA of the CDR3: TGTGCCAGCAGCTCCGGGAGGGGCGAGCAGTACTTC.

This chain connects TRBV2 to TRBJ1-4, with D possibly being TRBD1 (6 bases). The germline V gene has CDR1 SNHLY and CDR2 FYNNEI. Trimming stripped 3 bases from V and 2 bases from J, with 10 bases between. The CDR3 length is 15 residues. For the CDR3, the DNA is TGTGCCAGCAGTGACATGGGGGCGACTAATGAAAAACTGTTTTTT. This translates into CASSDMGATNEKLFF.

The J gene is TRBJ1-4, the V gene TRBV27; D perhaps matches TRBD1 (5 bases). Trimming left V 4 bases short and J 8 bases short, with 11 bases between. CDR3 length: 13 residues. Germline V lookup: CDR1 MNHEY, CDR2 SMNVEV (reference sequence). CDR3 amino acids: CASSSREGEKLFF. CDR3 DNA sequence: TGTGCCAGCAGTTCCAGGGAGGGAGAAAAACTGTTTTTT.